Listed below are T cell receptor beta chains from one sample, sequenced in a study of T cells in localized non-small cell lung cancer. The protocol was immunoSEQ multiplex PCR, while the TCRdb copy is restricted to in-frame clones and leaves out a portion. The table lists about 27,000 clones, 90% of them singletons. Specimen: peripheral blood, collected before any cancer treatment. The receptor source for this set is a woman aged 35 to 70 with stage I lung adenocarcinoma. Each CDR3 is given with its conserved first and last residue. Fields, in order: V gene, J gene, clone size, D gene, CDR3 DNA, CDR3 protein. D genes are given only for firm matches. Expanded clones are given a class, and other clones once, few, many or no size at all.

v_call: TRBV13
j_call: TRBJ2-7
clone_size: .
d_call: TRBD1
cdr3_nt: TGTGCCAGCAGCTTAGGACAGGGGGCCCCCTACGAGCAGTACTTC
cdr3_aa: CASSLGQGAPYEQYF

v_call: TRBV19
j_call: TRBJ1-5
clone_size: few
d_call: .
cdr3_nt: TGTGCCAGTCGACCCCTAGTGGGCTCCAATCAGCCCCAGCATTTT
cdr3_aa: CASRPLVGSNQPQHF

v_call: TRBV28
j_call: TRBJ2-7
clone_size: .
d_call: TRBD2
cdr3_nt: TGTGCCAGCAGTTCCTCTAGCGGGGGGACCTACGAGCAGTACTTC
cdr3_aa: CASSSSSGGTYEQYF

v_call: TRBV7-2
j_call: TRBJ2-1
clone_size: .
d_call: .
cdr3_nt: TGTGCCAGCAGCTTATCTTTGAATGAGCAGTTCTTC
cdr3_aa: CASSLSLNEQFF

v_call: TRBV29-1
j_call: TRBJ2-2
clone_size: .
d_call: .
cdr3_nt: TGCAGCGTTGAAGGCCCCTTGGGGACCGGGGAGCTGTTTTTT
cdr3_aa: CSVEGPLGTGELFF

v_call: TRBV19
j_call: TRBJ1-5
clone_size: once
d_call: TRBD1
cdr3_nt: TGTGCCAGTAGTCTCCCGGACAGGGGGCAAGGTCAGCCCCAGCATTTT
cdr3_aa: CASSLPDRGQGQPQHF

v_call: TRBV18
j_call: TRBJ1-4
clone_size: .
d_call: .
cdr3_nt: TGTGCCAGCTCACCACTCAGCAGAAATGAAAAACTGTTTTTT
cdr3_aa: CASSPLSRNEKLFF

v_call: TRBV7-2
j_call: TRBJ2-5
clone_size: once
d_call: .
cdr3_nt: TGTGCCAGCAGCTTATCAGGGACTGGAGAGACCCAGTACTTC
cdr3_aa: CASSLSGTGETQYF

v_call: TRBV7-9
j_call: TRBJ1-6
clone_size: .
d_call: .
cdr3_nt: TGTGCCAGCAGCTTAGGGCAGGGGTTCTATAATTCACCCCTCCACTTT
cdr3_aa: CASSLGQGFYNSPLHF

v_call: TRBV29-1
j_call: TRBJ1-1
clone_size: .
d_call: TRBD1
cdr3_nt: TGCAGCGTTTCAGGGGGAAGCGGCACTGAAGCTTTCTTT
cdr3_aa: CSVSGGSGTEAFF

v_call: TRBV5-6
j_call: TRBJ1-1
clone_size: .
d_call: .
cdr3_nt: TGTGCCAGCAGCATGGTAGGAACAGACCACAGTGAAGCTTTCTTT
cdr3_aa: CASSMVGTDHSEAFF

v_call: TRBV5-1
j_call: TRBJ2-7
clone_size: .
d_call: TRBD1
cdr3_nt: TGCGCCAGCAGTCCTACCGGGACAGGGGTCTACGAGCAGTACTTC
cdr3_aa: CASSPTGTGVYEQYF

v_call: TRBV28
j_call: TRBJ2-7
clone_size: .
d_call: .
cdr3_nt: TGTGCCAGTAGACCCTCTTCAGGTTTCGAGCAGTACTTC
cdr3_aa: CASRPSSGFEQYF

v_call: TRBV4-1
j_call: TRBJ1-1
clone_size: .
d_call: TRBD1
cdr3_nt: TGCGCCAGCAGCCAAGGTTTTTTAGGACAGGCTGAAGCTTTCTTT
cdr3_aa: CASSQGFLGQAEAFF

v_call: TRBV6-5
j_call: TRBJ2-2
clone_size: .
d_call: TRBD2
cdr3_nt: TGTGCCAGCAGCCCAGGGACTACCAACACCGGGGAGCTGTTTTTT
cdr3_aa: CASSPGTTNTGELFF

v_call: TRBV6-1
j_call: TRBJ2-5
clone_size: .
d_call: .
cdr3_nt: TGTGCCAGCACCATCACCTGGGGGCTGCAAGAGACCCAGTACTTC
cdr3_aa: CASTITWGLQETQYF

v_call: TRBV9
j_call: TRBJ1-5
clone_size: once
d_call: .
cdr3_nt: TGTGCCAGCAGTCCAGGGGTTAGCGAGCCCCAGCATTTT
cdr3_aa: CASSPGVSEPQHF

v_call: TRBV28
j_call: TRBJ1-1
clone_size: .
d_call: .
cdr3_nt: TGTGCCAGCAGTTATGGGGGCCCCCAGGCTGAAGCTTTCTTT
cdr3_aa: CASSYGGPQAEAFF

v_call: TRBV7-2
j_call: TRBJ2-1
clone_size: .
d_call: TRBD2
cdr3_nt: TGTGCCAGCAGCTTAGGGGGTCTAGCGGGAGCCCCGTTCTTC
cdr3_aa: CASSLGGLAGAPFF

v_call: TRBV4-1
j_call: TRBJ1-5
clone_size: .
d_call: TRBD1
cdr3_nt: TGCGCCAGCAGCCAAGATAGGAACAGGGGCAGAGGCAATCAGCCCCAGCATTTT
cdr3_aa: CASSQDRNRGRGNQPQHF

v_call: TRBV20-1
j_call: TRBJ1-1
clone_size: .
d_call: .
cdr3_nt: TGCAGTACACGGGGGGGCACTGAAGCTTTCTTT
cdr3_aa: CSTRGGTEAFF

v_call: TRBV19
j_call: TRBJ2-2
clone_size: .
d_call: TRBD1
cdr3_nt: TGTGCCAGTAGATCGGACAGGGGCGTAACCGGGGAGCTGTTTTTT
cdr3_aa: CASRSDRGVTGELFF

v_call: TRBV27
j_call: TRBJ1-5
clone_size: few
d_call: .
cdr3_nt: TGTGCCAGCAGTCCACAGGAGCATCAGCCCCAGCATTTT
cdr3_aa: CASSPQEHQPQHF